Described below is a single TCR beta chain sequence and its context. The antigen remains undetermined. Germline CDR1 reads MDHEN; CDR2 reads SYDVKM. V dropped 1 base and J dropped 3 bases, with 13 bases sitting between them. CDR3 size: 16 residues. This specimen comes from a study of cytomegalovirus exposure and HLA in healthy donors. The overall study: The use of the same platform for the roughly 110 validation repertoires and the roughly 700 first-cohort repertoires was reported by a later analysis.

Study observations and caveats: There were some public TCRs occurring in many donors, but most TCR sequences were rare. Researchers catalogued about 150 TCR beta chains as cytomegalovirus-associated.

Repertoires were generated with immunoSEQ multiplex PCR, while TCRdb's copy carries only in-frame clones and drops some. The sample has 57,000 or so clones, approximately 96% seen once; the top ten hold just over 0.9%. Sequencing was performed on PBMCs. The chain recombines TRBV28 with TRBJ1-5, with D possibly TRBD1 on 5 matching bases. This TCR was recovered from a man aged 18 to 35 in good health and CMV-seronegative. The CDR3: CASSLYGAGFNQPQHF. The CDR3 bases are TGTGCCAGCAGTTTATATGGGGCAGGGTTCAATCAGCCCCAGCATTTT.